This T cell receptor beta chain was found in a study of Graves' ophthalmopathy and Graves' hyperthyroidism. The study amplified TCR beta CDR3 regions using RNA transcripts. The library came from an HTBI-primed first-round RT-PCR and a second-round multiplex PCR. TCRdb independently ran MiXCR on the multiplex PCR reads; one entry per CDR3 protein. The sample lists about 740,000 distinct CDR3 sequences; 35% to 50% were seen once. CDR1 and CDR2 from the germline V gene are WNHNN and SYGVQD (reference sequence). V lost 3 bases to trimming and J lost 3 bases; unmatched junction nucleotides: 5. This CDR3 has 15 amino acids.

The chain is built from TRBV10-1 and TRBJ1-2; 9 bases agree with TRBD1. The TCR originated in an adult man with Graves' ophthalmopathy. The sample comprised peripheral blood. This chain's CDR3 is CASSEGQGKDYGYTF. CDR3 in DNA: TGCGCCAGCAGTGAAGGACAGGGGAAAGACTATGGCTACACCTTC.